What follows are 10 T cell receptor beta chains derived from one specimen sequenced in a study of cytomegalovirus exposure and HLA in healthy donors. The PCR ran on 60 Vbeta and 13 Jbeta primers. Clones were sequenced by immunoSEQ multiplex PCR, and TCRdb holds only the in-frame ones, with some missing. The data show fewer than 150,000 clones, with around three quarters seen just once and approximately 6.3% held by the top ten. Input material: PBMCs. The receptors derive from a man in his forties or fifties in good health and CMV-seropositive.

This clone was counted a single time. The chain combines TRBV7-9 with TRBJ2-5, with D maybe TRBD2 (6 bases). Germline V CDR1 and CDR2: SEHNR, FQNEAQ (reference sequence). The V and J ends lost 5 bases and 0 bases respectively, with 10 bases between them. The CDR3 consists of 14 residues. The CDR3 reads CASSPGEYQETQYF. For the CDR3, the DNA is TGTGCCAGCAGCCCGGGGGAGTACCAAGAGACCCAGTACTTC.

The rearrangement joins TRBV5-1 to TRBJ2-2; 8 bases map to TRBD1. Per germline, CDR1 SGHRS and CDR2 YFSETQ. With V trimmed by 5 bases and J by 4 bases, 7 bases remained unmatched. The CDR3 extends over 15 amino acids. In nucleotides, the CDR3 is TGCGCCAGCAGTCAGGGACAGGCGATCACCGGGGAGCTGTTTTTT. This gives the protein CASSQGQAITGELFF.

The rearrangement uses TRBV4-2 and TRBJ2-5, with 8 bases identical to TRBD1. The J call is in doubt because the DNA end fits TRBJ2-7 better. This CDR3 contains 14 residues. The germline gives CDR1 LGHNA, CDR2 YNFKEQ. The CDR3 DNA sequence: TGTGCCAGCAGCCCCGGGACAGGAGGCTACGAGCAGTACTTC. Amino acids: CASSPGTGGYEQYF.

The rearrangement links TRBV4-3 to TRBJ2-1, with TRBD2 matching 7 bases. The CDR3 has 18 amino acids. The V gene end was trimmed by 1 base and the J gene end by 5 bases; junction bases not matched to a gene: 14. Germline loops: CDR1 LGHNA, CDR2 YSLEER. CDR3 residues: CASSQGPQVASGDNEQFF. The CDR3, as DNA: TGCGCCAGCAGCCAAGGCCCTCAGGTGGCTAGCGGAGACAATGAGCAGTTCTTC.

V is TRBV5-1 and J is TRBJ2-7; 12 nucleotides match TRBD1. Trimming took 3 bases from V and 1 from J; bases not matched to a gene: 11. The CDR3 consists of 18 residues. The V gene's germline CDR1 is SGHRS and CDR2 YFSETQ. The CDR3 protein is CASSYSVLGQGASYEQYF. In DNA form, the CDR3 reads TGCGCCAGCAGCTACTCAGTATTGGGACAGGGGGCGTCCTACGAGCAGTACTTC.

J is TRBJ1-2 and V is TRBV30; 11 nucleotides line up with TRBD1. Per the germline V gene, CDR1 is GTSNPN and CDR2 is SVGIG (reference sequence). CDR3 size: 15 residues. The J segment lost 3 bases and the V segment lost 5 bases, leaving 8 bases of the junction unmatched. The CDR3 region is CAWVGRTGGDYGYTF. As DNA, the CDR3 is TGTGCCTGGGTCGGTCGGACAGGGGGCGACTATGGCTACACCTTC. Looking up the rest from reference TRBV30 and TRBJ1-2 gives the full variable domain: SQTIHQWPATLVQPVGSPLSLECTVEGTSNPNLYWYRQAAGRGLQLLFYSVGIGQISSEVPQNLSASRPQDRQFILSSKKLLLSDSGFYLCAWVGRTGGDYGYTFGSGTRLTVV.

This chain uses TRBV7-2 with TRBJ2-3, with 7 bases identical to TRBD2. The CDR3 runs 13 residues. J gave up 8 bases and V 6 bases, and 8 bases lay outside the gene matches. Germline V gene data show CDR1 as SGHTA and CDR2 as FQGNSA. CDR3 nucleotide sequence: TGTGCCAGCAGACCAGCGGGGCCGGGTACGCAGTATTTT. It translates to CASRPAGPGTQYF.

The CDR3 here is CASSLAGDLNIQYF. The DNA for the CDR3 is TGTGCCAGCAGCCTAGCGGGGGACCTAAACATTCAGTACTTC. V gene TRBV11-2 combines with J gene TRBJ2-4; 10 bases line up with TRBD2. This CDR3 is 14 amino acids long. Trimming cost V 5 bases and J 6 bases; bases outside gene matches: 4. CDR1 SGHAT and CDR2 FQNNGV come from the germline V gene.

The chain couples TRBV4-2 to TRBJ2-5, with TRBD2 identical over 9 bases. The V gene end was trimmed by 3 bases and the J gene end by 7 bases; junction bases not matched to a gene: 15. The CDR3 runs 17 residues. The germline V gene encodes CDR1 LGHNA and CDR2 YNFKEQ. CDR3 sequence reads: CASSHAVTSGLTGTQYF. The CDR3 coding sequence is TGTGCCAGCAGCCATGCTGTGACTAGCGGACTAACGGGGACCCAGTACTTC.

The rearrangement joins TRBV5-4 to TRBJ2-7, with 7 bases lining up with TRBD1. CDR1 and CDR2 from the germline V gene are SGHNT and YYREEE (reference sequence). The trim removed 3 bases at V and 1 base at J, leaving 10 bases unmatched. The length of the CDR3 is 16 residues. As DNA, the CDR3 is TGTGCCAGCAGCTCGAGCACCGGGACAGCTTCCTACGAGCAGTACTTC. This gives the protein CASSSSTGTASYEQYF.